The 28 T cell receptor beta chains reported below all come from one sample, sequenced in a study of cytomegalovirus exposure and HLA in healthy donors. The study ran its PCR with 60 Vbeta and 13 Jbeta primers. Some clones are missing from TCRdb's copy, which holds only in-frame ones; the method was immunoSEQ multiplex PCR. The sample yields more than 95,000 clones, roughly 82% seen once. Sequencing used PBMCs. The origin of the receptors is a woman aged 55-75 years in good health and CMV-seropositive.

The chain combines TRBV29-1 with TRBJ1-6; 8 bases line up with TRBD1. Germline V lookup: CDR1 SQVTM, CDR2 ANQGSEA. The CDR3 loop spans 14 amino acids. V shed 7 bases, J shed 8 bases, and the junction held 10 bases outside the gene matches. The CDR3 spells CSASRRDRYSPLHF. In nucleotides, the CDR3 is TGCAGCGCATCTCGCCGGGACAGGTATTCACCCCTCCACTTT.

The rearrangement uses TRBV6-1 and TRBJ2-2, with 11 nucleotides matching TRBD2. V was clipped by 4 bases and J by 4 bases; unmatched bases: 8. CDR3 length equals 17 residues. CDR1 MNHNS and CDR2 SASEGT come from the germline V gene. The CDR3 DNA follows: TGTGCCAGCAGTGGGACTAGCGGGTTCCGGCCCACCGGGGAGCTGTTTTTT. Protein product: CASSGTSGFRPTGELFF.

Notes on this clone: The junction differs from germline at one of its ends, possibly a read error. V and J are TRBV6-1 and TRBJ2-5; TRBD1 aligns across 10 bases. Germline assignment: CDR1 MNHNS and CDR2 SASEGT. The CDR3 is made up of 14 amino acids. CDR3 region: CASREDRGRETQYF. The CDR3 DNA follows: TGTGCCAGCAGGGAAGACAGGGGGCGGGAGACCCAGTACTTC.

V and J are TRBV5-1 and TRBJ1-2; 7 nucleotides align to TRBD1. The CDR3 has 14 residues. The trim removed 4 bases at V and 5 bases at J, leaving 8 bases unmatched. Germline V gene sequence: CDR1 SGHRS, CDR2 YFSETQ. CDR3 sequence reads: CASSTGTDYYGYTF. Here the CDR3 DNA reads TGCGCCAGCAGCACCGGGACAGACTATTATGGCTACACCTTC.

The V call is TRBV19, the J call TRBJ2-7; 10 positions match TRBD1. This CDR3 spans 15 amino acids. With V trimmed by 7 bases and J by 2 bases, 8 bases remained unmatched. Germline lookup yields CDR1 LNHDA and CDR2 SQIVND (reference sequence). The CDR3: CASTPRDRGPYEQYF. CDR3 nucleotides: TGTGCCAGTACCCCAAGGGACAGGGGCCCCTACGAGCAGTACTTC.

This clone occurred a few times. The V and J genes are TRBV10-3 and TRBJ2-7; TRBD1 might be the D (5 bases). This CDR3 has 16 residues. V shed 5 bases and J shed 1 base, with 18 bases lying between them. In germline, CDR1 is ENHRY, CDR2 SYGVKD. CDR3 loop: CAISRQQERGSYEQYF. DNA for the CDR3: TGTGCCATCAGTCGCCAACAGGAGCGTGGGTCCTACGAGCAGTACTTC.

This rearrangement joins TRBV28 to TRBJ1-1; D not certain. The V and J ends lost 2 bases and 8 bases respectively, with 12 bases between them. Germline assignment: CDR1 MDHEN and CDR2 SYDVKM. The CDR3 spans 13 residues. This CDR3 reads CASSLVLGREAFF. CDR3 DNA sequence: TGTGCCAGCAGTTTAGTCCTTGGCAGGGAAGCTTTCTTT.

The gene calls are TRBV1 and TRBJ2-2; the DNA was not compared with TRBD1, the D call given in the table. TRBV1 constitutes a pseudogene. The CDR3 has 16 amino acids. The CDR3 DNA follows: TGCACCAGCAGCCAAGCAACAGCTTCGAACACCGGGGAGCTGTTTTTT. As protein: CTSSQATASNTGELFF.

This clone came up a few times. The chain recombines TRBV6-5 with TRBJ1-2; 7 nucleotides line up with TRBD1. CDR1 and CDR2 (germline): MNHEY, SVGAGI. The length of the CDR3 is 13 residues. J gave up 6 bases and V 4 bases, and 5 bases lay outside the gene matches. The CDR3: CASSSSGGHGYTF. The CDR3 coding sequence is TGTGCCAGCAGTTCCTCAGGGGGACATGGCTACACCTTC.

This clone was seen a handful of times. The chain has TRBV18 and TRBJ1-2; 11 bases are shared with TRBD1. The CDR3 spans 14 residues. The V gene's germline CDR1 is KGHSH and CDR2 LQKENI. V shed 6 bases and J 5 bases; nucleotides not matched to a gene: 5. The CDR3 reads CASSPDRGQYGYTF. CDR3 bases: TGTGCCAGCTCTCCGGACAGGGGGCAGTATGGCTACACCTTC.

The rearrangement uses TRBV11-2 and TRBJ1-2, with TRBD1 identical over 12 bases. This CDR3 contains 15 residues. V shed 5 bases and J 8 bases; nucleotides not matched to a gene: 9. From germline, CDR1 is SGHAT and CDR2 FQNNGV. CDR3 sequence (DNA): TGTGCCAGCAGCCCCGGGACAGGGGGCGGTTTAGGCTACACCTTC. Encoded protein: CASSPGTGGGLGYTF.

CDR3 sequence: CASSSRSGSPNEQYF. CDR3 coding DNA: TGTGCCAGCTCATCCCGCTCCGGGTCCCCAAACGAGCAGTACTTC. The chain uses TRBV18 and TRBJ2-7, with D hard to call. Trimming stripped 5 bases from V and 5 bases from J, with 19 bases between. The CDR3 runs to 15 residues. CDR1 and CDR2 (germline): KGHSH, LQKENI.

The chain joins TRBV2 to TRBJ2-2; 7 bases fit TRBD2. Germline loops: CDR1 SNHLY, CDR2 FYNNEI. Unmatched junction bases numbered 5, after V lost 4 bases and J lost 6 bases. The CDR3 has 14 amino acids. CDR3 protein: CASSGGGVAGELFF. CDR3 DNA: TGTGCCAGCAGTGGTGGGGGGGTCGCCGGGGAGCTGTTTTTT.

J is TRBJ2-7 and V is TRBV18; D may be TRBD1 (5 bases). The CDR3 sequence is 14 residues long. The V and J ends lost 4 bases and 4 bases respectively, with 14 bases between them. Germline loops: CDR1 KGHSH, CDR2 LQKENI. Here the CDR3 DNA reads TGTGCCAGCTCACAGGTTGACAGCGATTACGAGCAGTACTTC. Amino acids: CASSQVDSDYEQYF.

The J gene is TRBJ1-1, the V gene TRBV13, with D possibly TRBD1 on 6 matching bases. This CDR3 has 15 residues. Trimming left V 5 bases short and J 4 bases short, with 17 bases between. Looked up from germline, CDR1 is PRHDT and CDR2 is FYEKMQ (reference sequence). The CDR3 sequence: CASSLGGARFTEAFF. The DNA for the CDR3 is TGTGCCAGCAGCCTGGGGGGGGCCCGATTCACTGAAGCTTTCTTT.

CDR3 region: CASSQEDGGGNNEQFF. The CDR3 nucleotides read TGCGCCAGCAGCCAAGAAGATGGCGGGGGGAACAATGAGCAGTTCTTC. The rearrangement links TRBV4-1 to TRBJ2-1, with 8 bases aligning to TRBD2. V gave up 0 bases and J gave up 5 bases; unmatched junction bases: 6. The CDR3 has 16 amino acids. The V gene's germline CDR1 is MGHRA and CDR2 YSYEKL.

V and J are TRBV2 and TRBJ2-2, with D unresolved. Trimming removed 6 bases at V and 6 bases at J, with 8 bases between. CDR3 length: 12 amino acids. Germline-derived CDR1 and CDR2 are SNHLY and FYNNEI. CDR3 nucleotide sequence: TGTGCCAGCAGGACCGACTCCGGGGAGCTGTTTTTT. It yields the protein CASRTDSGELFF. The full variable domain, in which reference TRBV2 and TRBJ2-2 provide the parts outside the CDR3, is EPEVTQTPSHQVTQMGQEVILRCVPISNHLYFYWYRQILGQKVEFLVSFYNNEISEKSEIFDDQFSVERPDGSNFTLKIRSTKLEDSAMYFCASRTDSGELFFGEGSRLTVL.

CDR3 in amino acids: CASRGTAYNSPLHF. The CDR3 DNA sequence: TGTGCCAGCAGGGGGACAGCCTATAATTCACCCCTCCACTTT. The chain joins TRBV7-8 to TRBJ1-6; 7 bases map to TRBD1. CDR3 size: 14 residues. J gave up 2 bases and V 6 bases, and 1 base lay outside the gene matches. Germline CDR1 reads SGHVS; CDR2 reads FQNEAQ.

This clone has only a few counts. The chain uses TRBV5-1 and TRBJ1-4; 9 nucleotides line up with TRBD1. Trimming at V came to 5 bases and at J to 7 bases, leaving 6 bases not matched to a gene. The CDR3 sequence is 14 residues long. CDR1 is SGHRS and CDR2 is YFSETQ in the germline V gene. The CDR3 spells CASSLTGGSEKLFF. The CDR3 DNA follows: TGCGCCAGCAGTTTGACAGGGGGTAGTGAAAAACTGTTTTTT.

The CDR3 reads CASSPSQPQETQYF. In DNA, the CDR3 is TGCGCCAGCAGCCCCTCACAGCCCCAAGAGACCCAGTACTTC. J is TRBJ2-5 and V is TRBV5-1; D not certain. The CDR3 is 14 amino acids. CDR1 and CDR2 (germline): SGHRS, YFSETQ. Trimming left V 4 bases short and J 1 base short, with 11 bases between. The full variable domain, rest sourced from reference TRBV5-1 and TRBJ2-5, is KAGVTQTPRYLIKTRGQQVTLSCSPISGHRSVSWYQQTPGQGLQFLFEYFSETQRNKGNFPGRFSGRQFSNSRSEMNVSTLELGDSALYLCASSPSQPQETQYFGPGTRLLVL.

The chain combines TRBV19 with TRBJ2-7; D unclear. Germline V gives CDR1 LNHDA, CDR2 SQIVND (reference sequence). V lost 3 bases and J 2 bases, leaving 8 bases between the germline ends. CDR3 length: 13 amino acids. CDR3: CASSITATYEQYF. The CDR3 DNA follows: TGTGCCAGTAGTATTACAGCTACCTACGAGCAGTACTTC.

This clone was counted between two and nine times. Other nucleotide sequences in the sample specify the same CDR3. V and J are TRBV7-2 and TRBJ2-1; no definite D call. The CDR3 runs to 12 residues. Germline CDR1 SGHTA, CDR2 FQGNSA. With 2 bases removed from V and 3 bases from J, the gap between germline ends came to 2 bases. The CDR3 DNA follows: TGTGCCAGCAGCTTACTCTACAATGAGCAGTTCTTC. Amino acid sequence: CASSLLYNEQFF.

This rearrangement joins TRBV21-1 to TRBJ2-7; whether TRBD2, the table's D call, matches the DNA was not checked. TRBV21-1 is a pseudogene. The CDR3 spans 15 residues. The CDR3 DNA is TGTGCCAGCAGCAAATCCCTCAGCGGGTCCTACGAGCAGTACTTC. This encodes CASSKSLSGSYEQYF.

This rearrangement joins TRBV6-6 to TRBJ1-4; the D gene is possibly TRBD1 (6 bases). This CDR3 has 14 amino acids. The germline V gene has CDR1 MNHNY and CDR2 SVGAGI (reference sequence). The germline V and J ends were trimmed by 5 bases and 5 bases, with 12 bases remaining between them. The CDR3 here is CASSDRDKNEKLFF. The CDR3, as DNA: TGTGCCAGCAGTGACCGGGACAAGAATGAAAAACTGTTTTTT.

This chain connects TRBV11-2 to TRBJ2-1, with 9 positions matching TRBD1. CDR3 length: 15 amino acids. The germline V gene has CDR1 SGHAT and CDR2 FQNNGV. Trimming cost V 5 bases and J 6 bases; bases outside gene matches: 8. The CDR3 nucleotides are TGTGCCAGCAGCAGGGACAGGGTAGGTCGCAATGAGCAGTTCTTC. It codes for CASSRDRVGRNEQFF.

Here the CDR3 DNA reads TGCAGCGTTGAACAGACAGGGACACCATACGGGGGGGAGCTGTTTTTT. Its protein product is CSVEQTGTPYGGELFF. The chain employs TRBV29-1 and TRBJ2-2; the match to TRBD1 covers 7 bases. The V segment lost 2 bases and the J segment 8 bases; nucleotides outside the gene matches: 14. Germline lookup yields CDR1 SQVTM and CDR2 ANQGSEA. This CDR3 has 16 amino acids.

CDR3 amino acids: CATSRVGGGSYEQYF. The DNA of the CDR3 is TGTGCCACCAGCAGAGTGGGAGGGGGCTCCTACGAGCAGTACTTC. The gene calls are TRBV15 and TRBJ2-7; possible D gene TRBD2, 7 bases. The V end lost 1 base, the J end lost 0 bases, and 10 bases lay between the germline ends. Germline CDR1 is LNHNV and CDR2 is YYDKDF (reference sequence). The CDR3 has 15 residues.

The chain employs TRBV9 and TRBJ1-4; 7 positions agree with TRBD1. V lost 4 bases to trimming and J lost 8 bases; unmatched junction nucleotides: 8. In germline, CDR1 is SGDLS, CDR2 YYNGEE. CDR3 size: 14 residues. In nucleotides, the CDR3 is TGTGCCAGCAGCTTCCGACAGGGCCCGGAAAAACTGTTTTTT. Its protein product is CASSFRQGPEKLFF.